The sequence of this T cell receptor (beta chain) was determined in a study of T cells after yellow fever vaccination. This clonotype was seen many times. Its cognate antigen is unknown. By 5'RACE template switching, TCR cDNA was produced, with a universal primer site and UMIs added in the process. TCRdb analysed the 5' RACE reads with MiXCR anew, one entry per CDR3 protein. The sample lists approximately 550,000 distinct CDR3 sequences; approximately 12% were seen once. Study-level results: Clones from primary vaccination mostly reappeared after the booster (less than 98% CD4, around 90% CD8). Bulk-population clonotypes that are abundant could appear as contaminants in FACS-sorted repertoires.

The V and J ends lost 5 bases and 2 bases respectively, with 11 bases between them. Germline V gives CDR1 SGHTA, CDR2 FQGNSA. The CDR3 is 14 amino acids. Material: PBMCs, obtained on the day of the yellow fever booster vaccination. This clonotype was sampled from a man in his thirties or forties who received the YFV17D yellow fever vaccine. The V and J genes are TRBV7-2 and TRBJ2-3; D gene unclear. In nucleotides, the CDR3 is TGTGCCAGCAGCCCCGGTGGGATCACAGATACGCAGTATTTT. Protein product: CASSPGGITDTQYF.